This TCR beta chain is from a study of blood T cell repertoires in COVID-19. The repertoire was sequenced with immunoSEQ multiplex PCR; TCRdb's copy has only in-frame clones and lacks some. The sample carries 210,000 or so clones, less than 90% recorded once. In this sample, this clone turned up a few times. Losses at the gene ends were 12 bases for V and 5 bases for J; bases not matched to a gene: 11. Germline loops: CDR1 KGHDR, CDR2 SFDVKD. The CDR3 is 13 residues long. This receptor was taken from an elderly woman with active or convalescent COVID-19. The sequenced material came from peripheral blood. The chain recombines TRBV24-1 with TRBJ1-2; 7 bases agree with TRBD1. The CDR3 sequence: CAATVRDSYGYTF. CDR3 bases: TGTGCCGCTACTGTCCGGGACAGTTATGGCTACACCTTC.